This T cell receptor (beta chain) was documented in a study of cytomegalovirus exposure and HLA in healthy donors. V lost 8 bases and J lost 3; bases outside the gene matches: 11. The CDR3 is 15 residues long. Germline CDR1 and CDR2: MNHEY and SMNVEV (reference sequence). Notes on the study in general: Subsequent analysis found a tendency for first-cohort TCR clusters to co-occur within the 120 or so validation repertoires. Reportedly, cytomegalovirus status was diagnosed with high sensitivity and specificity. CMV antigen specificity of three CMV-associated chains was confirmed in vitro.

In the case of this clone: The antigen is unknown.

Only in-frame clones appear in the TCRdb table, and some are missing; sequencing was by immunoSEQ multiplex PCR. This table holds over 250,000 clones, roughly 90% found once. Sequenced input: PBMCs. The clonotype originates from a woman in her 30s in good health and CMV-seropositive. The chain uses TRBV27 and TRBJ2-7, with 9 bases that match TRBD2. The CDR3 loop reads CASGVSSGVYYEQYF. In DNA form, the CDR3 reads TGTGCCAGCGGAGTTTCTAGCGGGGTTTACTACGAGCAGTACTTC.